This TCR beta chain was sequenced during a study of graft-versus-host responses after intestinal transplantation. Study-level information: Every recipient had anti-thymocyte globulin induction and roughly 3 years of tacrolimus plus steroids.

Regarding this clone: Its antigen is not identified.

Libraries were prepared by immunoSEQ multiplex PCR; TCRdb keeps only in-frame clonotypes and omits some of them. The sample carries some 85,000 clones, around 86% recorded once. Study-wide findings and caveats: Early after transplant, HvG declines were associated with peak levels of circulating GvH clones.

Germline V gene lookup returns CDR1 SGHKS and CDR2 YYEKEE (reference sequence). The CDR3 totals 15 residues. V gave up 4 bases and J gave up 4 bases; unmatched junction bases: 8. The J gene is TRBJ1-1, the V gene TRBV5-5; 9 nucleotides match TRBD1. This receptor was obtained from a human donor who was the organ donor for an intestinal transplant. The sequencing used unstimulated CD8+ T cells sorted from spleen or lymph node cells, collected before transplant. The CDR3 is CASSLTGTGRTEAFF. CDR3 sequence (DNA): TGTGCCAGCAGCCTGACCGGGACAGGGCGCACTGAAGCTTTCTTT.